A single sample gave rise to the 2 T cell receptor beta chains below, sequenced in a study of cytomegalovirus exposure and HLA in healthy donors. Generated by immunoSEQ multiplex PCR, the TCRdb table keeps only in-frame clones and is missing some. The table records over 120,000 clones, 89% of them present only once. The sample was PBMCs. The origin of the receptors is a woman aged 18-29 years in good health and CMV-seropositive.

This clone has a handful of counts. This chain links TRBV4-1 with TRBJ2-5, with 7 bases that match TRBD2. This CDR3 spans 13 amino acids. Per germline, CDR1 MGHRA and CDR2 YSYEKL. V shed 4 bases, J shed 5 bases, and the junction held 4 bases outside the gene matches. The CDR3 nucleotides are TGCGCCAGCAGCCCAGCGGGGAGGGAGACCCAGTACTTC. Translating it yields CASSPAGRETQYF.

The rearrangement uses TRBV6-5 and TRBJ1-2; 7 nucleotides line up with TRBD1. Germline V gene lookup returns CDR1 MNHEY and CDR2 SVGAGI. The trim removed 2 bases at V and 8 bases at J, leaving 14 bases unmatched. The CDR3 totals 16 residues. This chain's CDR3 is CASSYGRGIRSEGYTF. CDR3 DNA sequence: TGTGCCAGCAGTTACGGCAGGGGGATTCGATCGGAAGGCTACACCTTC.